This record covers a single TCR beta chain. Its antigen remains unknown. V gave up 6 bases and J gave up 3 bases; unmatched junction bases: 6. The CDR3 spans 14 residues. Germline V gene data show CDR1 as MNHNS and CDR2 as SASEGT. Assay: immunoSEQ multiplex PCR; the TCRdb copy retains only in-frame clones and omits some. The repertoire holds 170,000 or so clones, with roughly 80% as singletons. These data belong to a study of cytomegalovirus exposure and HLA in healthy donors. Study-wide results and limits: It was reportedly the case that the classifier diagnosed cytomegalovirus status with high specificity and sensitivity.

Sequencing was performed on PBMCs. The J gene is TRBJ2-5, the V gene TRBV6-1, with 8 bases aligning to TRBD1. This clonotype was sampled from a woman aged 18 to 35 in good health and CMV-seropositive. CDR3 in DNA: TGTGCCAGCAGCTCCGGGACAGGTGAAGAGACCCAGTACTTC. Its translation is CASSSGTGEETQYF.